The 8 T cell receptor beta chains below all came from one sample that was sequenced in a study of OX40 agonist ivuxolimab in advanced cancers. The method was immunoSEQ multiplex PCR; TCRdb's version includes in-frame clones alone and lacks a portion of them. The data hold some 50,000 clones, with approximately 87% observed a single time. The sample here was CD4+ or CD8+ T cells sorted from blood, taken in a trial of the OX40 agonist ivuxolimab. The origin of the receptors is an adult with an advanced solid tumor such as melanoma, head and neck, liver or kidney cancer.

The rearrangement uses TRBV6-6 and TRBJ1-1; possibly TRBD1 for D (5 bases). Trimming removed 0 bases at V and 6 bases at J, with 17 bases between. Germline V gene lookup returns CDR1 MNHNY and CDR2 SVGAGI (reference sequence). The CDR3 is 16 residues long. The CDR3 nucleotides are TGTGCCAGCAGTTACTCGATAAAGGGGCGCGGGTCTGAAGCTTTCTTT. Amino acid sequence: CASSYSIKGRGSEAFF.

The chain uses TRBV6-5 and TRBJ1-1; possibly TRBD1 for D (5 bases). This CDR3 is built from 14 residues. Germline loops: CDR1 MNHEY, CDR2 SVGAGI. Trimming removed 7 bases at V and 0 bases at J, with 12 bases between. This chain's CDR3 is CASNSGRMNTEAFF. The DNA for the CDR3 is TGTGCCAGCAATTCGGGACGGATGAACACTGAAGCTTTCTTT.

The chain couples TRBV19 to TRBJ1-4; a possible D gene is TRBD1 (5 bases). CDR3 length equals 16 residues. V lost 4 bases and J lost 2, with 14 bases in between. Germline CDR1 is LNHDA and CDR2 is SQIVND (reference sequence). DNA for the CDR3: TGTGCCAGTAGTACCGGGACTTCCTTGACTAATGAAAAACTGTTTTTT. It codes for CASSTGTSLTNEKLFF. The complete variable domain, with remaining parts taken from reference TRBV19 and TRBJ1-4, reads DGGITQSPKYLFRKEGQNVTLSCEQNLNHDAMYWYRQDPGQGLRLIYYSQIVNDFQKGDIAEGYSVSREKKESFPLTVTSAQKNPTAFYLCASSTGTSLTNEKLFFGSGTQLSVL.

The rearrangement uses TRBV7-2 and TRBJ2-1; D is possibly TRBD2 (5 bases). In germline, CDR1 is SGHTA, CDR2 FQGNSA. This CDR3 has 11 residues. The ends were cut back, 3 bases at V and 14 bases at J, with 11 bases in the middle. CDR3 residues: CASSFRDYKFF. Here the CDR3 DNA reads TGTGCCAGCAGCTTTAGAGACTATAAGTTCTTC.

The chain uses TRBV6-1 and TRBJ1-5; the D is unclear. The germline CDR1 and CDR2 sequences are MNHNS and SASEGT. This CDR3 is built from 16 residues. The ends were cut back, 0 bases at V and 2 bases at J, with 11 bases in the middle. CDR3 in DNA: TGTGCCAGCAGTGAAGCAGGAGCAGGTGGCAATCAGCCCCAGCATTTT. Residues: CASSEAGAGGNQPQHF.

This clone appeared a single time. The junction does not match germline at one end; this may be a read error. The chain links TRBV7-2 to TRBJ2-1, with no clear D. CDR3 size: 16 residues. Germline CDR1 SGHTA, CDR2 FQGNSA. The CDR3 DNA is TGTGCCAGCAGCTGGTCGAGAGAGACTGCCCACAATGAGCAGCTCTTC. This sequence encodes CASSWSRETAHNEQLF. Variable domain in full (rest from reference TRBV7-2 and TRBJ2-1): GAGVSQSPSNKVTEKGKDVELRCDPISGHTALYWYRQSLGQGLEFLIYFQGNSAPDKSGLPSDRFSAERTGGSVSTLTIQRTQQEDSAVYLCASSWSRETAHNEQLFGPGTRLTVL.

The chain has TRBV5-1 and TRBJ1-1; D remains ambiguous. In germline, CDR1 is SGHRS, CDR2 YFSETQ. Trimming left V 2 bases short and J 0 bases short, with 8 bases between. The CDR3 spans 14 residues. The CDR3 DNA follows: TGCGCCAGCAGCTTCGGTGAGATGAACACTGAAGCTTTCTTT. It yields the protein CASSFGEMNTEAFF. Full variable domain (missing parts from reference TRBV5-1 and TRBJ1-1): KAGVTQTPRYLIKTRGQQVTLSCSPISGHRSVSWYQQTPGQGLQFLFEYFSETQRNKGNFPGRFSGRQFSNSRSEMNVSTLELGDSALYLCASSFGEMNTEAFFGQGTRLTVV.

The chain is built from TRBV28 and TRBJ1-1; D uncertain. CDR3 length equals 14 residues. Germline lookup yields CDR1 MDHEN and CDR2 SYDVKM. V was shortened by 3 bases and J by 5 bases, with 13 bases between the two germline ends. As DNA, the CDR3 is TGTGCCAGCAGTTTGCCAGGTCTGAGGACTGAAGCTTTCTTT. Translation gives CASSLPGLRTEAFF.